Given below is one T cell receptor (beta chain) in context. As yet, its antigen is unknown. The data are from a study of T cells and copy number aberrations in small-cell lung cancer. Notes on the study in general: Due to few samples, these findings require validation. Adjacent lung showed higher T-cell richness and clonality than tumors; density difference nonsignificant.

Trimming removed 2 bases at V and 0 bases at J, with 11 bases between. This CDR3 contains 16 residues. Germline V gene lookup returns CDR1 LNHNV and CDR2 YYDKDF (reference sequence). Data came from immunoSEQ multiplex PCR; TCRdb stores just in-frame clones and leaves some out. The table lists 6,000 to 7,500 clones, 80% to 90% of them singletons. This receptor was identified in a woman in her 50s with small cell lung cancer. The J gene is TRBJ1-3, the V gene TRBV15; D is uncertain. Input material: normal tissue next to the tumor. CDR3 in amino acids: CATSRTVQDSGNTIYF. The DNA of the CDR3 is TGTGCCACCAGCAGAACGGTGCAAGACTCTGGAAACACCATATATTTT.